The sequence of this TCR beta chain was determined in a study of TIL therapy for anti-PD-1-resistant metastatic lung cancer. Across the whole study: Most patients had lung adenocarcinoma.

Noted time point: pre-treatment sample, taken before nivolumab and TIL therapy. The tumor samples were excised metastases, mostly pleural nodules or supraclavicular lymph nodes. Tumor harvest preceded PD-1/PD-L1 blockade, followed by nivolumab treatment. This was the immunoSEQ v3 assay. Sequencing was performed with immunoSEQ multiplex PCR; in TCRdb, only in-frame clones are kept and a portion is missing. The sample consists of about 6,100 clones, 64% of them appearing once. The V end was cut by 7 bases, the J end by 0 bases, with 25 bases between. Germline assignment: CDR1 MDHEN and CDR2 SYDVKM. The CDR3 has 18 residues. This clone appeared a single time.

The clonotype comes from a person aged 25-79 years with non-small cell lung cancer. Specimen: tumor tissue, collected at baseline. The V gene is TRBV28, the J gene TRBJ2-7, with no clear D. DNA for the CDR3: TGTGCCAGCACTACCACTCTCACGTTTCCCCTGAGCTCCTACGAGCAGTACTTC. Encoded protein: CASTTTLTFPLSSYEQYF.